This TCR beta chain came from a study of T cell responses to AZD1222 COVID-19 vaccine. Produced via immunoSEQ multiplex PCR; TCRdb's table is partial and in-frame only. This repertoire shows some 170,000 clones, around nine tenths found once; its top ten account for 1.5% to 2%. Comments on this clone: What it binds is not known.

V dropped 2 bases and J dropped 14 bases, with 15 bases sitting between them. The CDR3 sequence is 13 residues long. Germline V gene sequence: CDR1 MDHEN, CDR2 SYDVKM. Study results and caveats: Just a handful of AZD1222 recipients tested seropositive at baseline. Increased Spike-specific TCR breadth and depth were observed after two AZD1222 doses. Per reports, nearly half of all spike-specific TCRs target regions that are unmutated in variants.

The TCR sequence derives from an adult in good health. Sequences were derived from peripheral blood, sampled on day 0 of AZD1222 vaccination. V and J are TRBV28 and TRBJ2-2, with D tentatively TRBD2 (6 bases). DNA of the CDR3: TGTGCCAGCAGTTTAGGAGGGCGCCTGGAACTGTTTTTT. Translation: CASSLGGRLELFF.